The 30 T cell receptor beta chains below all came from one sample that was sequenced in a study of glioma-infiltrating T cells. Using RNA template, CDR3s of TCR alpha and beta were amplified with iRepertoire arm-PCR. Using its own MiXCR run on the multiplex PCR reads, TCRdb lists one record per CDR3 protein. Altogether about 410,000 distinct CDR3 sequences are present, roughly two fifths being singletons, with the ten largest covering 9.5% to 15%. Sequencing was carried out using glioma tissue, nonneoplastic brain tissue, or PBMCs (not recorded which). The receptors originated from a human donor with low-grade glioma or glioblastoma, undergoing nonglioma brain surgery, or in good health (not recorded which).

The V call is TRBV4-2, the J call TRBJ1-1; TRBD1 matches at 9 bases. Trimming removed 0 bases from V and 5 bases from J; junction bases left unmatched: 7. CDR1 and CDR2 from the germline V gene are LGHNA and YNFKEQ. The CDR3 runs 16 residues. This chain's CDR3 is CASSQDGNRGQTEAFF. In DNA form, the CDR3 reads TGTGCCAGCAGCCAAGATGGGAACAGGGGGCAGACTGAAGCTTTCTTT.

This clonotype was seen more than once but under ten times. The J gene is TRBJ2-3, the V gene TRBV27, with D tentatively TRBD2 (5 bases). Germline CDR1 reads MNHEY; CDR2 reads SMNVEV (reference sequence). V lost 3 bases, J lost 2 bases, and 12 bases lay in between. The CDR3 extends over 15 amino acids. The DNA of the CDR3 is TGTGCCAGCAGTTTTCAGCGGAACCCCACAGATACGCAGTATTTT. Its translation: CASSFQRNPTDTQYF.

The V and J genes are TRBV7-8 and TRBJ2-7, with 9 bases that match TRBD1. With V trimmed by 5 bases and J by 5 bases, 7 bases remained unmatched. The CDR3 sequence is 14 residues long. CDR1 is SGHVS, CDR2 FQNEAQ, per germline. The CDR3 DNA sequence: TGTGCCAGCAGCCTCGGACAGGGGATTAACGAGCAGTACTTC. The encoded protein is CASSLGQGINEQYF. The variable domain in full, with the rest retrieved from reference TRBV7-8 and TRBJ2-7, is GAGVSQSPRYKVAKRGQDVALRCDPISGHVSLFWYQQALGQGPEFLTYFQNEAQLDKSGLPSDRFFAERPEGSVSTLKIQRTQQEDSAVYLCASSLGQGINEQYFGPGTRLTVT.

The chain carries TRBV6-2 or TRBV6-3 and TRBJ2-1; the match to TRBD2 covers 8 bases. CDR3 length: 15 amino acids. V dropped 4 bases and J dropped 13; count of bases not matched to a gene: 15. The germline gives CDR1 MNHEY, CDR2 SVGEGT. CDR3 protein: CASSSSGTRWETQFF. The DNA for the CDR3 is TGTGCCAGCAGTTCCTCTGGGACTAGGTGGGAGACCCAGTTCTTC.

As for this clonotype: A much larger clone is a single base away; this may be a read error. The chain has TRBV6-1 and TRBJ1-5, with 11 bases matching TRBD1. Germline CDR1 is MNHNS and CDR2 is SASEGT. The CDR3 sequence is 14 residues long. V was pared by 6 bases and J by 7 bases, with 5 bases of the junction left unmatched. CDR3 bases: TGTGCCAGCAGAGGGACAGGGGGTAGGCAGCCCCAGCATTTT. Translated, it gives CASRGTGGRQPQHF.

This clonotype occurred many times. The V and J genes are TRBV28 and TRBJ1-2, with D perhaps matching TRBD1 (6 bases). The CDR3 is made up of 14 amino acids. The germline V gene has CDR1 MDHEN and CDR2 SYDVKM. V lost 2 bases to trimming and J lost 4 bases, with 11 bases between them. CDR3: CASSLGQGTYGYTF. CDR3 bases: TGTGCCAGCAGTTTAGGGCAGGGGACCTATGGCTACACCTTC.

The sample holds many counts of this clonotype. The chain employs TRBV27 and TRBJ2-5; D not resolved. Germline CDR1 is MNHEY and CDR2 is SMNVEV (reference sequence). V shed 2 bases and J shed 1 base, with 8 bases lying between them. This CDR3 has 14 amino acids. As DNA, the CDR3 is TGTGCCAGCAGTTTAAAGAGCATCCAAGAGACCCAGTACTTC. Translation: CASSLKSIQETQYF.

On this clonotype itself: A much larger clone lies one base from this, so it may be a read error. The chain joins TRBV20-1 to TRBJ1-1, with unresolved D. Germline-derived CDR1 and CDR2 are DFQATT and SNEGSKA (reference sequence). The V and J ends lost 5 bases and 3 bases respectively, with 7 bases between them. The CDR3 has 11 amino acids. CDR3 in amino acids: CSAHSDTEAFF. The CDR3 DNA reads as TGCAGTGCTCACTCAGACACTGAAGCTTTCTTT.

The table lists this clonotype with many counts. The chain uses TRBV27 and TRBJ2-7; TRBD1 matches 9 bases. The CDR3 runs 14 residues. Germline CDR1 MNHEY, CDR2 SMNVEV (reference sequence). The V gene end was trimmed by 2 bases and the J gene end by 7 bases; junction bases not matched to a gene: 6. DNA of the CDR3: TGTGCCAGCAGTTTAACCGGGACAGGGCGGGAGCAGTACTTC. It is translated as CASSLTGTGREQYF.

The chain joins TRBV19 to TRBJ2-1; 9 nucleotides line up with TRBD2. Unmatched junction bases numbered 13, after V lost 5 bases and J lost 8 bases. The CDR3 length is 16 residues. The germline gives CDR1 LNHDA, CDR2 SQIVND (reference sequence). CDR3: CASSLVLAGRRHEQFF. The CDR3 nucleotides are TGTGCCAGTAGTCTGGTCCTAGCGGGACGTCGTCATGAGCAGTTCTTC. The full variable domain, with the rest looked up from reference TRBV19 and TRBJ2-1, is DGGITQSPKYLFRKEGQNVTLSCEQNLNHDAMYWYRQDPGQGLRLIYYSQIVNDFQKGDIAEGYSVSREKKESFPLTVTSAQKNPTAFYLCASSLVLAGRRHEQFFGPGTRLTVL.

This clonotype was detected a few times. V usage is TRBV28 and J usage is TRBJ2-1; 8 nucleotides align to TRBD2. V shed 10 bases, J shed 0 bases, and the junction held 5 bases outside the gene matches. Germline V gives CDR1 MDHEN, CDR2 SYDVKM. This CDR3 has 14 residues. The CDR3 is CATLSGSSYNEQFF. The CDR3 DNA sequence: TGTGCCACCCTCAGCGGGAGCTCCTACAATGAGCAGTTCTTC.

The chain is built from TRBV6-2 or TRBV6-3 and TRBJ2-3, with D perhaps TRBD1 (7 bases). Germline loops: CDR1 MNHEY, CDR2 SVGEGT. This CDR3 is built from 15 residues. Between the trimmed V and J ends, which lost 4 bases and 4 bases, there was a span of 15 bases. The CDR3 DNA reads TGTGCCAGCAGTTCTAGACAGGGAGGTCCAGATACGCAGTATTTT. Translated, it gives CASSSRQGGPDTQYF.

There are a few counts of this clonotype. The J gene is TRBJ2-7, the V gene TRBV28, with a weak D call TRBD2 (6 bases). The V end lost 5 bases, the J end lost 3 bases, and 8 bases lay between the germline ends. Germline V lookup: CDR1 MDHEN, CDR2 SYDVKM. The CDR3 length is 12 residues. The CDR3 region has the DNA TGTGCCAGCAGTGTGACTAGCTACGAGCAGTACTTC. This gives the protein CASSVTSYEQYF.

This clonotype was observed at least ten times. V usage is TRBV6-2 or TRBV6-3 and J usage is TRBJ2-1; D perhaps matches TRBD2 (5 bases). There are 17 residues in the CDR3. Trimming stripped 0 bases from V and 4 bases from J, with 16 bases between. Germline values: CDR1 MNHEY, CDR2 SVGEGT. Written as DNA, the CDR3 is TGTGCCAGCAGTTACTCGAGGGCTAGAGTGACTTACAATGAGCAGTTCTTC. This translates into CASSYSRARVTYNEQFF.

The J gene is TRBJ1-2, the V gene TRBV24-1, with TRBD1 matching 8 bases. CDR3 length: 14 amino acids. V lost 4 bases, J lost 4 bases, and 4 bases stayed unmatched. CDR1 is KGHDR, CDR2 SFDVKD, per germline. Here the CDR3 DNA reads TGTGCCACCAGTGAGGTGGGACAGGCCTATGGCTACACCTTC. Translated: CATSEVGQAYGYTF.

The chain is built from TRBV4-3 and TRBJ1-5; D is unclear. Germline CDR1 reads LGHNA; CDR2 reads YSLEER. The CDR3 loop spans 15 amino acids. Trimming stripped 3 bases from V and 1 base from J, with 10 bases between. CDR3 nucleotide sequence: TGCGCCAGCAGCCACTCCCAGGAAAGCAATCAGCCCCAGCATTTT. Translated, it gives CASSHSQESNQPQHF.

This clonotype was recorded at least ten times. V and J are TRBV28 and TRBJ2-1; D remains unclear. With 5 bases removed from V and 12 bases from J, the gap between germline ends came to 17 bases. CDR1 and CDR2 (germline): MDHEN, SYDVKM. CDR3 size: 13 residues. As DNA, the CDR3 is TGTGCCAGCAGTGACCCGGGCCGTGAAGTGCAGTTCTTC. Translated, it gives CASSDPGREVQFF.

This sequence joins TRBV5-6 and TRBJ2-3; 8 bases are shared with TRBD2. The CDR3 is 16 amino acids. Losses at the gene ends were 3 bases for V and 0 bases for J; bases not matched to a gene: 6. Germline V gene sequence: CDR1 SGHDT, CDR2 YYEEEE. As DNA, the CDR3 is TGTGCCAGCAGCTATATACTAGCGGCTAGCACAGATACGCAGTATTTT. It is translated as CASSYILAASTDTQYF.

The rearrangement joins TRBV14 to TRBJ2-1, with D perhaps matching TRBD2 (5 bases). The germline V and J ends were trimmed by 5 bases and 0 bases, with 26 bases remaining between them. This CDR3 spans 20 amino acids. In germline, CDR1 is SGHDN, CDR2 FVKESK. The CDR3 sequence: CASSLAADGLKFSSYNEQFF. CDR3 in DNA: TGTGCCAGCAGCTTGGCAGCGGACGGCCTTAAATTTAGCTCCTACAATGAGCAGTTCTTC.

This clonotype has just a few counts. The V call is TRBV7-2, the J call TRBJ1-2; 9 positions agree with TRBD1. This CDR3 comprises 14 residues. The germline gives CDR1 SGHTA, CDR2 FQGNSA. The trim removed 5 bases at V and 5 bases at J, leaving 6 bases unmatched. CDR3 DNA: TGTGCCAGCAGCGTCGGGACAGGGCCTTATGGCTACACCTTC. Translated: CASSVGTGPYGYTF.

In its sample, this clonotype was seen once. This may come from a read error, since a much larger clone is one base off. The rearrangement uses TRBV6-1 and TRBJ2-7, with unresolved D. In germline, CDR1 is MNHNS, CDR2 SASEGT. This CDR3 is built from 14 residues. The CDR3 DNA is TGTGCCAGCAGTGAAATAGGGTTCTCCTACGACCAGTACTTC. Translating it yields CASSEIGFSYDQYF.

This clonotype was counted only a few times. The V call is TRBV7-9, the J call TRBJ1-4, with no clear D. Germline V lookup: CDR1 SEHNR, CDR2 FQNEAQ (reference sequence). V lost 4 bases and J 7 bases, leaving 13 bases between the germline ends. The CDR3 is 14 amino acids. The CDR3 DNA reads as TGTGCCAGCAGCTCATGGGCTGAGGTTGAAAAACTGTTTTTT. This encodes CASSSWAEVEKLFF.

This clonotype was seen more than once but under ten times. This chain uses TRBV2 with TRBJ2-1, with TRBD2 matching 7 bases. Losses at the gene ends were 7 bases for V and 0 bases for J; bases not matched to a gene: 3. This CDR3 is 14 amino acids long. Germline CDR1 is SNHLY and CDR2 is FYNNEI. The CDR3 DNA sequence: TGTGCCAGCACATGGGACTACTCCTACAATGAGCAGTTCTTC. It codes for CASTWDYSYNEQFF.

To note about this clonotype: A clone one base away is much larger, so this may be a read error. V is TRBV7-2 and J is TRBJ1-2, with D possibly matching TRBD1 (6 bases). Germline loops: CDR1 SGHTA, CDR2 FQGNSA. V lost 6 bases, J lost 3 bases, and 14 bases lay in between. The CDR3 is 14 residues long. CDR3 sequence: CASSPGQMDYGYTF. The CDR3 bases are TGTGCCAGCAGTCCGGGACAAATGGACTATGGCTACACCTTC.

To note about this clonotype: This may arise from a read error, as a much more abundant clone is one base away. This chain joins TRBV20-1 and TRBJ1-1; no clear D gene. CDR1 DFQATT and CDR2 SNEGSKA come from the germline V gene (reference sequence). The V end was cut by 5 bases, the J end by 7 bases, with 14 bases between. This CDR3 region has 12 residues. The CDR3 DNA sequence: TGCAGTGCTCGGGTGGGAGAGGGTGAAGCTTTCTTT. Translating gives CSARVGEGEAFF.

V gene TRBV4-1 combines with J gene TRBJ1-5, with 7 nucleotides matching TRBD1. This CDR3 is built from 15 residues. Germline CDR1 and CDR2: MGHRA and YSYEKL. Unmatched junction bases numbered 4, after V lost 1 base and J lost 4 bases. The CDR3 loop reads CASSQGFRGNQPQHF. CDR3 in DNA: TGCGCCAGCAGCCAAGGCTTCAGGGGGAATCAGCCCCAGCATTTT.

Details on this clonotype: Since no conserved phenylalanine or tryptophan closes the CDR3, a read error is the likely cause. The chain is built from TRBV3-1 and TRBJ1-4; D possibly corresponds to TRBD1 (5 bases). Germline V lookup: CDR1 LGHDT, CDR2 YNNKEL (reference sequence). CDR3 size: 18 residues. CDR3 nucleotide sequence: TGTGCCAGCAGCCAATACAGCGACAGAGTGACAACTAATAAAAAACTGTTTTCT. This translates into CASSQYSDRVTTNKKLFS.

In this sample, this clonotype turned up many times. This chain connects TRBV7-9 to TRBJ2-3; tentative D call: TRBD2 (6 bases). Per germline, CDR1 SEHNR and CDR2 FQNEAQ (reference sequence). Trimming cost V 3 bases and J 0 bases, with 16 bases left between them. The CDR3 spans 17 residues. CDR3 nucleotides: TGTGCCAGCAGCTTGCCGGGACTCCCCTCTAGCACAGATACGCAGTATTTT. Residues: CASSLPGLPSSTDTQYF.

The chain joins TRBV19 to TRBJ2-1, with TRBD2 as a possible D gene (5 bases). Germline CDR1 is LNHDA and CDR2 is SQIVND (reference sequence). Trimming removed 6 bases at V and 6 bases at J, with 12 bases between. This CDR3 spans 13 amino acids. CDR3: CASSTDWFNEQFF. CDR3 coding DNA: TGTGCCAGTAGCACGGACTGGTTCAATGAGCAGTTCTTC. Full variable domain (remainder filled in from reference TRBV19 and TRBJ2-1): DGGITQSPKYLFRKEGQNVTLSCEQNLNHDAMYWYRQDPGQGLRLIYYSQIVNDFQKGDIAEGYSVSREKKESFPLTVTSAQKNPTAFYLCASSTDWFNEQFFGPGTRLTVL.

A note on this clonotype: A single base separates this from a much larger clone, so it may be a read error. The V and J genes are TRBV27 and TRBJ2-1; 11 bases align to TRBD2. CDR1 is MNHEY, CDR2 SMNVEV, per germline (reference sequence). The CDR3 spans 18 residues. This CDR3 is CASSFFHTSGSKYNQQFF. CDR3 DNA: TGTGCCAGCAGTTTCTTCCATACTAGCGGGAGTAAATACAATCAGCAGTTCTTC.